These 17 T cell receptor beta chains originate from one sample sequenced in a study of T cell repertoires in cytomegalovirus infection. TCRdb called the reads again in MiXCR, with one record for every CDR3 protein. The data hold approximately 110,000 distinct CDR3 sequences, with roughly 41% observed a single time. Antigens for these TCRs are unknown. Specimen: CD8+ T cells from cultured PBMCs, collected from culture after CMV antigen stimulation. The receptors come from a human donor in good health (CMV status not recorded). Some clones in this sample may be carry-over from other donors' samples.

Of note for this clonotype: Possible read error: a much larger clone is one base away. The gene calls are TRBV13 and TRBJ2-7, with D possibly matching TRBD1 (6 bases). Germline CDR1 reads PRHDT; CDR2 reads FYEKMQ (reference sequence). The CDR3 spans 15 residues. Here the CDR3 reads CAISIQGRFSYEQYF. CDR3 in DNA: TGTGCCATCAGCATACAGGGTAGGTTTTCCTACGAGCAGTACTTC.

In this sample, this clonotype is medium-sized. The chain joins TRBV7-9 to TRBJ2-7; D is possibly TRBD2 (5 bases). This CDR3 spans 15 amino acids. Germline loops: CDR1 SEHNR, CDR2 FQNEAQ (reference sequence). Trimming cost V 4 bases and J 4 bases, with 17 bases left between them. Here the CDR3 reads CASSSNQDWRYEQYF. DNA of the CDR3: TGTGCCAGCAGCTCAAACCAGGACTGGAGATACGAGCAGTACTTC.

The rearrangement joins TRBV7-2 to TRBJ2-3; 15 nucleotides line up with TRBD2. From germline, CDR1 is SGHTA and CDR2 FQGNSA. V shed 1 base, J shed 4 bases, and the junction held 9 bases outside the gene matches. The CDR3 spans 19 residues. The DNA for the CDR3 is TGTGCCAGCAGCTTAGGCGGGCGGACTAGCGGGGGGGCCGCAGATACGCAGTATTTT. It specifies CASSLGGRTSGGAADTQYF.

The chain joins TRBV20-1 to TRBJ2-7; TRBD1 agrees at 7 bases. V gave up 2 bases and J gave up 3 bases; unmatched junction bases: 4. Germline CDR1 and CDR2: DFQATT and SNEGSKA (reference sequence). The length of the CDR3 is 13 residues. CDR3 DNA: TGCAGTGCTAGACCTAGGACAGGCTACGAGCAGTACTTC. It yields the protein CSARPRTGYEQYF.

The rearrangement links TRBV19 to TRBJ1-5; D gene uncertain. This CDR3 is 13 amino acids long. In germline, CDR1 is LNHDA, CDR2 SQIVND (reference sequence). V lost 6 bases and J lost 1, with 7 bases in between. CDR3 loop: CASRVSSNQPQHF. The CDR3 nucleotides are TGTGCCAGTAGAGTCAGCAGCAATCAGCCCCAGCATTTT.

A few counts support this clonotype. V usage is TRBV4-1 and J usage is TRBJ2-2, with D perhaps TRBD1 (6 bases). Trimming cost V 0 bases and J 5 bases, with 13 bases left between them. This CDR3 is built from 16 residues. Per germline, CDR1 MGHRA and CDR2 YSYEKL. Written as DNA, the CDR3 is TGCGCCAGCAGCCAAGAGCTCCAGGGGCAAACCGGGGAGCTGTTTTTT. As protein: CASSQELQGQTGELFF.

The V gene is TRBV12-3 or TRBV12-4, the J gene TRBJ2-3; TRBD2 matches at 9 bases. The CDR3 is 18 residues long. The V and J ends lost 6 bases and 0 bases, in that order; junction bases with no gene match: 13. The CDR3 region is CASSFLLTSGSSTDTQYF. As DNA, the CDR3 is TGTGCCAGCAGCTTCCTCCTTACTAGCGGGTCTAGCACAGATACGCAGTATTTT.

The rearrangement links TRBV3-1 to TRBJ2-2, with TRBD2 matching 13 bases. The germline CDR1 and CDR2 sequences are LGHDT and YNNKEL (reference sequence). This CDR3 is 17 amino acids long. Losses at the gene ends were 1 base for V and 7 bases for J; bases not matched to a gene: 6. CDR3 amino acids: CASSQASGLAGDGELFF. DNA for the CDR3: TGTGCCAGCAGCCAAGCCTCCGGACTAGCGGGGGACGGGGAGCTGTTTTTT.

J is TRBJ2-7 and V is TRBV7-2; a weak D match, TRBD2 (6 bases). Germline CDR1 and CDR2: SGHTA and FQGNSA. Trimming removed 8 bases from V and 5 bases from J, with 19 bases in between. This CDR3 spans 14 amino acids. The CDR3 bases are TGTGCCAGCTCCCTGTATGGAGGGACCCACGAGCAGTACTTC. This translates into CASSLYGGTHEQYF. Using reference TRBV7-2 and TRBJ2-7 for the parts outside the CDR3, the full variable domain is GAGVSQSPSNKVTEKGKDVELRCDPISGHTALYWYRQSLGQGLEFLIYFQGNSAPDKSGLPSDRFSAERTGGSVSTLTIQRTQQEDSAVYLCASSLYGGTHEQYFGPGTRLTVT.

This rearrangement joins TRBV15 to TRBJ1-1; D possibly corresponds to TRBD1 (6 bases). Trimming shortened V by 4 bases and J by 5 bases, and 17 bases separated the two germline ends. There are 15 residues in the CDR3. CDR1 LNHNV and CDR2 YYDKDF come from the germline V gene (reference sequence). CDR3 amino acids: CATSIIPGARTEAFF. The DNA for the CDR3 is TGTGCCACCAGCATCATCCCGGGGGCTCGTACTGAAGCTTTCTTT.

The chain has TRBV6-2 or TRBV6-3 and TRBJ2-7; D may be TRBD1 (6 bases). V was clipped by 6 bases and J by 5 bases, with 14 bases between them. CDR3 size: 13 residues. Germline V gives CDR1 MNHEY, CDR2 SVGEGT. CDR3 loop: CASRPTGTHEQYF. The CDR3 DNA is TGTGCCAGCAGACCTACAGGGACCCACGAGCAGTACTTC.

A few counts support this clonotype. The limits of the CDR3 on the DNA are not certain, so only TCRdb's listed CDR3 is given. The rearrangement links TRBV29-1 to TRBJ2-3; the table calls TRBD2, which could not be checked here. Ends included, the CDR3 has 14 residues. From germline, CDR1 is SQVTM and CDR2 ANQGSEA. The CDR3 is CSVGPGLSTDTQYF.

The rearrangement links TRBV7-9 to TRBJ2-7; possible D gene TRBD2, 6 bases. The CDR3 loop spans 17 amino acids. The ends were cut back, 0 bases at V and 0 bases at J, with 15 bases in the middle. The germline CDR1 and CDR2 sequences are SEHNR and FQNEAQ (reference sequence). DNA of the CDR3: TGTGCCAGCAGCTTAGCGCCGGGGGACCTTAGCTCCTACGAGCAGTACTTC. As protein: CASSLAPGDLSSYEQYF.

Notes on this clonotype: The missing conserved phenylalanine or tryptophan at the end of this CDR3 makes a read error likely. The DNA is omitted, as the CDR3 cannot be located on it reliably, and the CDR3 follows TCRdb's listing. The chain couples TRBV3-1 to TRBJ2-7; the DNA was not used to check the table's D call, TRBD2. CDR1 is LGHDT, CDR2 YNNKEL, per germline (reference sequence). The CDR3 sequence runs 12 residues, both termini included. CDR3 loop: CASSRGAGPLFL.

This clonotype has more than one count but fewer than ten. The chain combines TRBV6-5 with TRBJ2-7, with 8 bases aligning to TRBD1. The CDR3 contains 16 residues. V lost 2 bases and J lost 6; bases outside the gene matches: 12. Germline-derived CDR1 and CDR2 are MNHEY and SVGAGI. CDR3 bases: TGTGCCAGCAGTTACCAGGTGACAGGGGCCCTTGGCGAGCAGTACTTC. Its protein is CASSYQVTGALGEQYF.

The rearrangement joins TRBV19 to TRBJ1-1, with 11 bases matching TRBD1. The junction had 6 bases not matched to a gene; V was cut back by 3 bases and J by 0 bases. This CDR3 region has 17 residues. Germline V gives CDR1 LNHDA, CDR2 SQIVND (reference sequence). The CDR3 is CASSMWTGGPMNTEAFF. In DNA, the CDR3 is TGTGCCAGTAGTATGTGGACAGGGGGCCCCATGAACACTGAAGCTTTCTTT.

This chain uses TRBV4-1 with TRBJ2-3; 14 positions agree with TRBD2. Germline V gene lookup returns CDR1 MGHRA and CDR2 YSYEKL. V lost 0 bases to trimming and J lost 8 bases; unmatched junction nucleotides: 4. The CDR3 consists of 16 residues. This CDR3 is CASSQDRLAGGRTQYF. CDR3 sequence (DNA): TGCGCCAGCAGCCAAGATAGACTAGCGGGGGGGCGTACGCAGTATTTT.